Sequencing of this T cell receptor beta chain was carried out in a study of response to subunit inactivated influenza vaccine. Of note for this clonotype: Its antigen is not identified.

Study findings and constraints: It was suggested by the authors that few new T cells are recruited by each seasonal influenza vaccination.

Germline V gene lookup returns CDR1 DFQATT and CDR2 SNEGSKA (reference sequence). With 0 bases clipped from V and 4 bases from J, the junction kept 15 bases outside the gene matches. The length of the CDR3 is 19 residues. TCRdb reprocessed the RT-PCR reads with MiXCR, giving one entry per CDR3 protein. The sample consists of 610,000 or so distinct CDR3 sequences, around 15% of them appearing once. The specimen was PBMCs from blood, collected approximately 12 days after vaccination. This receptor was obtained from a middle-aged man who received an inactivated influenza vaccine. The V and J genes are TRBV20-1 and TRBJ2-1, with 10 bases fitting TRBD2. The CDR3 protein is CSARDGGSEAGGSYNEQFF. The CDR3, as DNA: TGCAGTGCTAGAGATGGGGGGTCGGAAGCGGGAGGGAGTTACAATGAGCAGTTCTTC.